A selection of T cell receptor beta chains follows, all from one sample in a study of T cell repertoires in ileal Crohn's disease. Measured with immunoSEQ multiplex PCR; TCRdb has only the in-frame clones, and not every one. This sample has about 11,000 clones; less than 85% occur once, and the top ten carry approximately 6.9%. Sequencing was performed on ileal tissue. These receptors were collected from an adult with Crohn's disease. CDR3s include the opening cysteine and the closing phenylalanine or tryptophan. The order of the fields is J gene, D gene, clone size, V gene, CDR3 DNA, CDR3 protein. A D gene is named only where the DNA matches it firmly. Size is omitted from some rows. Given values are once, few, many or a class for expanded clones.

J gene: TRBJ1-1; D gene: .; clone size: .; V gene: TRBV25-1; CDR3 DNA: TGTGCCAGCAGTACTACGAACACTGAAGCTTTCTTT; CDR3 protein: CASSTTNTEAFF
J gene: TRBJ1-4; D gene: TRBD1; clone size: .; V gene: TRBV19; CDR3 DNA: TGTGCCGGCCCTAGGACAGGGGGCGGGAAAAAACTGTTTTTT; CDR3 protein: CAGPRTGGGKKLFF
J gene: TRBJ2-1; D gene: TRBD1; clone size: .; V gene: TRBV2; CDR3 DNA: TGTGCCAGCAGGCCGGGACAGCACAGATCTGAGCAGTTCTTC; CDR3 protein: CASRPGQHRSEQFF
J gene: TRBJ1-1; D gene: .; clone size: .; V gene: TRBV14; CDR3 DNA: TGTGCCAGCAGCCAAGGGCTACAGTTGAAAGCTTTCTTT; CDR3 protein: CASSQGLQLKAFF
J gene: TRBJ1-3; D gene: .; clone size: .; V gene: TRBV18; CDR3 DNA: TGTGCCAGCTCACCCGGGGCTGGAAACACCATATATTTT; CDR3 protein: CASSPGAGNTIYF
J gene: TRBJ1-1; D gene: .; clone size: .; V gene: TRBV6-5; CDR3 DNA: TGTGCCAGCAGTTACAGGGGCGACACTGAAGCTTTCTTT; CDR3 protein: CASSYRGDTEAFF
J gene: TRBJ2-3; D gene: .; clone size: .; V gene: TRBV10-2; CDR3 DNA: TGCGCCAGCAGACCGTCTAGGTTCACAGATACGCAGTATTTT; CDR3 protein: CASRPSRFTDTQYF
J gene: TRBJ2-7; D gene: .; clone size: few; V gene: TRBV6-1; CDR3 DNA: TGTGCCAGCAGTGACCTCTACGAGCAGTACTTC; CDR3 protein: CASSDLYEQYF
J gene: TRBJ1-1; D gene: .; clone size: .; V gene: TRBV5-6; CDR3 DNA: TGTGCCAGCAGCTTGTCAGCAGGTGAAGCTTTCTTT; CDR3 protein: CASSLSAGEAFF
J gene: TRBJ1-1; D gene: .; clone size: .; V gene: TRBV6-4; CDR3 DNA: TGTGCCAGCAGTCCCCAGGGGTACAGTTGTAACACTGAAGCTTTCTTT; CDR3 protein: CASSPQGYSCNTEAFF
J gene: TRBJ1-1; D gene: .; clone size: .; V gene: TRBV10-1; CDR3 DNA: TGCGCCAGCAGTGACCCCCAACCTATTGTCTCCGAAGCTTTCTTT; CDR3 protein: CASSDPQPIVSEAFF
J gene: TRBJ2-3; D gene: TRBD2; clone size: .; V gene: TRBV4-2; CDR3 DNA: TGTGCCAGCAGCCAAGATCTAGCGGGGGGCACAGATACGCAGTATTTT; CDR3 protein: CASSQDLAGGTDTQYF
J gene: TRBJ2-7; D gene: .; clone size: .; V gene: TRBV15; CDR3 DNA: TGTGCCACCAGCAGGGAGGGGGCGAGGGCCTACGAGCAGTACTTC; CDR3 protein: CATSREGARAYEQYF
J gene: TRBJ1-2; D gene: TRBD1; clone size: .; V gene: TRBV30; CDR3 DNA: TGTGCCTGCTCCACAGGGGAAAGGGGCTACACCTTC; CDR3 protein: CACSTGERGYTF
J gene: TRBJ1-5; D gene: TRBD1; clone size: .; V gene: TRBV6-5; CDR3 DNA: TGTGCCAGCAGTTCGGGGACAGGGAGACAGCCCCAGCATTTT; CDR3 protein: CASSSGTGRQPQHF
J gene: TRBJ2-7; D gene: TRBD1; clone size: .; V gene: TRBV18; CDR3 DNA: TGTGCCAGCTCACCACCGGGACAGGCGGGCGAGCAGTACTTC; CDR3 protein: CASSPPGQAGEQYF
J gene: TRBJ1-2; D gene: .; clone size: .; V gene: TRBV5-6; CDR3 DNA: TGTGCCAGCAGCTTAGCACAGGGAGCCGGCTACACCTTC; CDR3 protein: CASSLAQGAGYTF
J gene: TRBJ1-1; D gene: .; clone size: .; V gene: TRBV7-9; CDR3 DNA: TGTGCCAGCAGCATATCAGGGGTGGGCACTGAAGCTTTCTTT; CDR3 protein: CASSISGVGTEAFF
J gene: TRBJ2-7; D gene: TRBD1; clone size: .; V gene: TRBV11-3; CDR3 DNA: TGTGCCAGCAGCTTAGGGAGACAGGGATCCTACGAGCAGTACTTC; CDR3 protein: CASSLGRQGSYEQYF
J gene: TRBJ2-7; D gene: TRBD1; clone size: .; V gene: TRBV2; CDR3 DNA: TGTGCCAGCAGCGGTGGGACAGGGTACGACGAGCAGTACTTC; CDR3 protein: CASSGGTGYDEQYF
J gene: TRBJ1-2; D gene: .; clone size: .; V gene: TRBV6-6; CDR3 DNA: TGTGCCAGCAGTTACGTCTCAACAGAGAACTATGGCTACACCTTC; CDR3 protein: CASSYVSTENYGYTF
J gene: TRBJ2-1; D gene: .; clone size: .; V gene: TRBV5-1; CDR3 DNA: TGCGCCAGCAGCAGCGGACGCATAGCCTCCTACAATGAGCAGTTCTTC; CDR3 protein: CASSSGRIASYNEQFF
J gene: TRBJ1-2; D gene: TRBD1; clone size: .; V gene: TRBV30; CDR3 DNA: TGTGCCTGGAGCCACCCGACAGGGGGCTATGGCTACACCTTC; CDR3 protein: CAWSHPTGGYGYTF
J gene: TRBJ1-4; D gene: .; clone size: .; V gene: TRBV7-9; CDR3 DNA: TGTGCCAGCAGCTTAGACGCGGGCCGTGATGAAAAACTGTTTTTT; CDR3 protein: CASSLDAGRDEKLFF
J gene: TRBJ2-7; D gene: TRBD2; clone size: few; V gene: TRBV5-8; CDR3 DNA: TGTGCCAGCAGCTGGGGACTAAGCTCGAGGGAGCAGTACTTC; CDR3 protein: CASSWGLSSREQYF
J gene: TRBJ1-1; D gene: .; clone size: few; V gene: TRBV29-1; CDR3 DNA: TGCAGCGTTAAGGGGGAAGATTACACTGAAGCTTTCTTT; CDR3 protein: CSVKGEDYTEAFF
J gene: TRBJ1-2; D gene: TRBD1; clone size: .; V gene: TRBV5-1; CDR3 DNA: TGCGCCAGCAGCTTGCAAGGACAGGGTGGCTACACCTTC; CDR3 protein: CASSLQGQGGYTF
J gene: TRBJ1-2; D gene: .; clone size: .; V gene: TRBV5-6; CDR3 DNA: TGTGCCAGCAGCTTGTTTCAGGATGGCTACACCTTC; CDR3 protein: CASSLFQDGYTF
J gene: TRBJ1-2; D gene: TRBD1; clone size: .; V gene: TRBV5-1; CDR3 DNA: TGCGCCAGCAACCTCCGGGCAGGGGGGAACTATGGCTACACCTTC; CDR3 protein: CASNLRAGGNYGYTF
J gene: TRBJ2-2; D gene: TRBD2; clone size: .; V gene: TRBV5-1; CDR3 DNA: TGCGCCAGCAGGGCCGGGACTAAGAACACCGGGGAGCTGTTTTTT; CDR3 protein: CASRAGTKNTGELFF
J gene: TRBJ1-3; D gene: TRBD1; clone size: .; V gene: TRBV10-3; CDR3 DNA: TGTGCCATCAGTGAACCGTTACAGGGGGTTGGTGGAAACACCATATATTTT; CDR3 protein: CAISEPLQGVGGNTIYF
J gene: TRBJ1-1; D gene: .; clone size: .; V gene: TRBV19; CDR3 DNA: TGTGCCAGTAGTAATTCGGCGGGGAACACTGAAGCTTTCTTT; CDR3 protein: CASSNSAGNTEAFF
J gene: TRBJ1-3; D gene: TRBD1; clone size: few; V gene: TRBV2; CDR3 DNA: TGTGCCAGCAAAGGACAGGGAAGAGGAAACACCATATATTTT; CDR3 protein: CASKGQGRGNTIYF
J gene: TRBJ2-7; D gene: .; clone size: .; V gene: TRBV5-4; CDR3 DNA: TGTGCCAGCAGCTTGTCGCGGGGCGAGCAGTACTTC; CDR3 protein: CASSLSRGEQYF
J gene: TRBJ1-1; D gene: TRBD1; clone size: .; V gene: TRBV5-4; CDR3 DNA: TGTGCCAGCAGCTCGGACAGGGATGGAAACACTGAAGCTTTCTTT; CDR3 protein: CASSSDRDGNTEAFF
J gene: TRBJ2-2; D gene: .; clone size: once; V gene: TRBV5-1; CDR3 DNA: TGCGCCAGCAGCTCTTCATCAGGGTACGGCGGGGAGCTGTTTTTT; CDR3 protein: CASSSSSGYGGELFF
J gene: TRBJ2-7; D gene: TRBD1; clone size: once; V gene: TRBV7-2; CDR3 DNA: TGTGCCAGCAGCCCGACGGGACAGGGTTACGAGCAGTACTTC; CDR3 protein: CASSPTGQGYEQYF
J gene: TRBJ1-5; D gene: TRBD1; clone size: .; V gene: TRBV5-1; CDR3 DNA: TGCGCCAGCAGCTTGGGGGATCGACAGGGGGGTCAGCCCCAGCATTTT; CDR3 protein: CASSLGDRQGGQPQHF
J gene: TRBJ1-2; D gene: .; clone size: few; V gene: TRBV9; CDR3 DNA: TGTGCCAGCAGCCCCTCCGGGACATCTAACTATGGCTACACCTTC; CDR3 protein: CASSPSGTSNYGYTF
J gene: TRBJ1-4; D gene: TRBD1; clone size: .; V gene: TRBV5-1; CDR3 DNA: TGCGCCAGCAGCTGGGGGACAGGGACTAATGAAAAACTGTTTTTT; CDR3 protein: CASSWGTGTNEKLFF
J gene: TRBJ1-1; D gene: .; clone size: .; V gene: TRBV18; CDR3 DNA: TGTGCCAGCTCACCGCCGGGGGTTCCTACTGAAGCTTTCTTT; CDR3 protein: CASSPPGVPTEAFF
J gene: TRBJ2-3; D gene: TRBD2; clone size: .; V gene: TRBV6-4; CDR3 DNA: TGTGCCAGCAGTGAAACTAGCGGGGGAACAGATACGCAGTATTTT; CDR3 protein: CASSETSGGTDTQYF